Below are 3 T cell receptor beta chains sequenced from a single sample in a study of cytomegalovirus exposure and HLA in healthy donors. PCR involved 60 Vbeta and 13 Jbeta primers. Profiled with immunoSEQ multiplex PCR; TCRdb holds only in-frame clones, not every one. The data show tens of thousands of clones, 90% to 95% seen once. Material for sequencing was PBMCs. Every receptor here comes from a woman aged 18-29 years in good health and CMV-seronegative.

The rearrangement uses TRBV28 and TRBJ2-3, with TRBD2 identical over 13 bases. Germline assignment: CDR1 MDHEN and CDR2 SYDVKM. The CDR3 contains 17 residues. Unmatched junction bases numbered 7, after V lost 3 bases and J lost 4 bases. The CDR3 here is CASSFTGLAGVADTQYF. DNA for the CDR3: TGTGCCAGCAGTTTCACCGGACTAGCGGGAGTGGCAGATACGCAGTATTTT.

This clone has just a few counts. The genes are TRBV10-3 and TRBJ1-3; D is possibly TRBD1 (6 bases). V was cut by 6 bases and J by 3 bases, with 18 bases left in between. Per germline, CDR1 ENHRY and CDR2 SYGVKD. CDR3 size: 16 residues. The CDR3 bases are TGTGCCATCAGATCCTCAGGACAGCTTATTGGAAACACCATATATTTT. Encoded protein: CAIRSSGQLIGNTIYF.

This chain uses TRBV5-1 with TRBJ1-1, with D possibly being TRBD1 (5 bases). CDR1 and CDR2 from the germline V gene are SGHRS and YFSETQ. Trimming removed 0 bases at V and 3 bases at J, with 18 bases between. This CDR3 is built from 17 residues. DNA of the CDR3: TGCGCCAGCAGCTTGGCCAGCCAGCCAGGGAGGGACACTGAAGCTTTCTTT. This translates into CASSLASQPGRDTEAFF.